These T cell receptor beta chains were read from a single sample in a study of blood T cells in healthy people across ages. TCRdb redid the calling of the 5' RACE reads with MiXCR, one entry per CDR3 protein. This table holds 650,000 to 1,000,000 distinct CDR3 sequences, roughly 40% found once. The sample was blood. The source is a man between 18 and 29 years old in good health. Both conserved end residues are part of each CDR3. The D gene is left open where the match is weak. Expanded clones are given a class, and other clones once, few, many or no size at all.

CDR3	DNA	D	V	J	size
CASSLASPGYTF	TGTGCCAGCAGCTTAGCATCTCCTGGCTACACCTTC	.	TRBV7-9	TRBJ1-2	.
CASSQQTSTDTQYF	TGCGCCAGCAGCCAACAGACTAGCACAGATACGCAGTATTTT	.	TRBV4-3	TRBJ2-3	.
CASSLGQGVFHEQFF	TGTGCCAGCAGCCTGGGACAGGGGGTTTTCCATGAGCAGTTCTTC	TRBD1	TRBV3-1	TRBJ2-1	.
CASSPWGRRLRTWRSIGYEQFF	TGTGCCAGCAGCCCCTGGGGGCGTAGACTGAGAACCTGGAGGTCGATTGGGTATGAGCAGTTCTTC	.	TRBV11-1	TRBJ2-1	.
CASSPASGANVLTF	TGTGCCAGCAGCCCCGCCTCTGGGGCCAACGTCCTGACTTTC	.	TRBV7-2	TRBJ2-6	many
CSARTRGQGGADTQYF	TGCAGTGCTAGGACTCGGGGACAGGGAGGTGCAGATACGCAGTATTTT	TRBD1	TRBV20-1	TRBJ2-3	.
CASSLMDKQVAAAFF	TGTGCCAGCAGCCTTATGGATAAACAGGTTGCCGCAGCTTTCTTT	.	TRBV14	TRBJ1-1	.
CASSLGTGGFSYEQYF	TGCGCCAGCAGCTTGGGGACAGGGGGCTTCTCCTACGAGCAGTACTTC	TRBD1	TRBV5-1	TRBJ2-7	many
CASSTETGQNTEAFF	TGTGCCAGCAGCACCGAAACAGGGCAGAACACTGAAGCTTTCTTT	.	TRBV9	TRBJ1-1	.
CASSQDVQRGRYNEQYF	TGCGCCAGCAGCCAAGATGTCCAGCGGGGGCGATACAATGAGCAGTACTTC	TRBD2	TRBV4-1	TRBJ2-7	once
CSAGLSRGPTDTQYF	TGCAGTGCGGGACTTTCGCGGGGGCCCACAGATACGCAGTATTTT	.	TRBV20-1	TRBJ2-3	.
CASSPTSALANTGELFF	TGTGCCAGCAGCCCAACGTCGGCACTAGCGAACACCGGGGAGCTGTTTTTT	.	TRBV7-8	TRBJ2-2	.
CSVPRLGGQETQYF	TGCAGCGTTCCCCGTTTGGGGGGCCAAGAGACCCAGTACTTC	.	TRBV29-1	TRBJ2-5	many
CASSNNREPSTDTQYF	TGTGCCAGCAGCAACAATCGGGAGCCTAGCACAGATACGCAGTATTTT	.	TRBV7-2	TRBJ2-3	few
CASSYEPDRVETEAFF	TGTGCCAGCAGCTATGAACCGGACAGGGTAGAAACTGAAGCTTTCTTT	TRBD1	TRBV9	TRBJ1-1	.
CASSPSLFGAAYNEQFF	TGTGCCAGCTCACCTTCTCTTTTTGGGGCGGCTTACAATGAGCAGTTCTTC	.	TRBV18	TRBJ2-1	.
CASMSRSALPHSGANVLTF	TGTGCCAGTATGTCCAGGTCGGCCCTCCCCCACTCTGGGGCCAACGTCCTGACTTTC	.	TRBV19	TRBJ2-6	.
CASRKTVGEQYF	TGTGCCAGCAGGAAAACAGTGGGTGAGCAGTACTTC	.	TRBV6-2/TRBV6-3	TRBJ2-5	.
CASSFRLADQGNEQFF	TGTGCCAGCAGCTTCAGACTAGCGGATCAGGGCAATGAGCAGTTCTTC	TRBD2	TRBV5-6	TRBJ2-1	once
CASSLPGLITDTQYF	TGTGCCAGCAGCTTACCGGGCCTAATCACAGATACGCAGTATTTT	.	TRBV7-2	TRBJ2-3	many
CASSLEYGGGNSPLHF	TGCGCCAGCAGCTTGGAATATGGGGGTGGGAATTCACCCCTCCACTTT	.	TRBV5-1	TRBJ1-6	many
CASSFTEPYEQYF	TGTGCCAGCAGTTTCACAGAACCCTACGAGCAGTACTTC	.	TRBV12-3/TRBV12-4	TRBJ2-7	many
CASGLVNAGGRSDEQFF	TGTGCTAGTGGTTTGGTGAATGCGGGGGGCCGGTCCGATGAGCAGTTCTTC	TRBD2	TRBV12-5	TRBJ2-1	.
CAISEGGDQETRYF	TGTGCCATCAGTGAGGGAGGGGACCAAGAGACCCGGTACTTC	.	TRBV10-3	TRBJ2-5	few
CAISDDRDETQYF	TGTGCCATCAGTGATGACAGGGATGAGACCCAGTACTTC	TRBD1	TRBV10-3	TRBJ2-5	few
CAGSQEFSIQYF	TGTGCCGGCAGCCAAGAGTTCAGCATTCAGTACTTC	.	TRBV4-2	TRBJ2-4	once
CAWSVLGTGNEQYF	TGTGCCTGGAGTGTACTAGGGACTGGAAATGAGCAGTACTTC	.	TRBV30	TRBJ2-7	.
CASSAKATALYEQYF	TGTGCCAGCAGCGCCAAAGCAACGGCGCTATACGAGCAGTACTTC	.	TRBV3-1	TRBJ2-7	many
CATSREGIQTTDTQYF	TGTGCCACCAGCAGAGAGGGGATCCAAACCACAGATACGCAGTATTTT	.	TRBV15	TRBJ2-3	.
CATSRGWTANTGELFF	TGTGCCACCAGCAGAGGTTGGACAGCTAACACCGGGGAGCTGTTTTTT	.	TRBV15	TRBJ2-2	.
CASSLEGDKQYF	TGTGCCAGCAGCTTAGAAGGAGACAAGCAGTACTTC	.	TRBV13	TRBJ2-5	.
CASSLAPPTSTDTQYF	TGCGCCAGCAGCTTGGCGCCACCTACTAGCACAGATACGCAGTATTTT	.	TRBV5-1	TRBJ2-3	.
CASSVGVGTDTQYF	TGTGCCAGCAGCGTGGGAGTAGGTACAGATACGCAGTATTTT	.	TRBV9	TRBJ2-3	few
CASSNPGPGGDTQYF	TGTGCCAGCAGCAACCCAGGTCCAGGGGGAGATACGCAGTATTTT	TRBD1	TRBV12-3/TRBV12-4	TRBJ2-3	many
CSASPPGKSNTGELFF	TGCAGTGCTAGTCCTCCCGGGAAATCGAACACCGGGGAGCTGTTTTTT	.	TRBV20-1	TRBJ2-2	.
CATNRGLIQYF	TGTGCCACAAACCGGGGTCTAATTCAGTACTTC	.	TRBV6-2/TRBV6-3	TRBJ2-4	.
CASSVRVLDNEQYF	TGTGCCAGCAGCGTCCGGGTCCTCGACAATGAGCAGTACTTC	.	TRBV9	TRBJ2-4	.
CASSRDQNSYNEQFF	TGTGCCAGCAGCCGGGACCAGAACTCCTACAATGAGCAGTTCTTC	.	TRBV6-6	TRBJ2-1	few
CSARDRDGTYEQYF	TGCAGTGCTAGAGATCGGGACGGAACCTACGAGCAGTACTTC	.	TRBV20-1	TRBJ2-7	many
CASSHVLNRGHEKLFF	TGCGCCAGCAGCCATGTCCTAAATCGGGGACATGAAAAACTGTTTTTT	.	TRBV4-1	TRBJ1-4	.
CASRPGTGNTEAFF	TGTGCCAGCAGGCCCGGGACAGGGAACACTGAAGCTTTCTTT	TRBD1	TRBV27	TRBJ1-1	many
CSVDKGDFHNEQYF	TGCAGCGTTGACAAGGGGGACTTCCACAATGAGCAGTACTTC	.	TRBV29-1	TRBJ2-7	few
CASSLGRSYEQFF	TGTGCCAGCAGCTTAGGTCGATCCTACGAGCAGTTCTTC	.	TRBV7-2	TRBJ2-1	.
CASSSLGFSGGVVDTQYF	TGTGCCAGCAGCTCCCTAGGATTCAGCGGGGGGGTTGTGGATACGCAGTATTTT	TRBD2	TRBV7-9	TRBJ2-3	.
CSATGTDRTDTQYF	TGCAGTGCAACTGGGACTGACCGCACAGATACGCAGTATTTT	.	TRBV20-1	TRBJ2-3	.
CASSPQLEDTQYF	TGCGCCAGCAGCCCACAACTAGAGGATACGCAGTATTTT	.	TRBV5-1	TRBJ2-3	few
CASSQDTGEGALYNEQFF	TGTGCCAGCAGCCAAGATACGGGGGAGGGGGCGCTTTACAATGAGCAGTTCTTC	.	TRBV4-2	TRBJ2-1	.
CASSHTRADTQYF	TGTGCCAGCAGCCACACTAGAGCCGATACGCAGTATTTT	.	TRBV14	TRBJ2-3	few
CASSQGDRLNTEAFF	TGTGCCAGCAGCCAAGGGGACAGGCTGAACACTGAAGCTTTCTTT	TRBD1	TRBV3-1	TRBJ1-1	.
CASWSSGESTDTQYF	TGTGCCAGCTGGAGCAGCGGGGAGAGCACAGATACGCAGTATTTT	TRBD2	TRBV27	TRBJ2-3	many
CASSEQRLNTEAFF	TGCGCCAGCAGCGAACAGCGACTGAACACTGAAGCTTTCTTT	.	TRBV4-3	TRBJ1-1	.
CSARVSLERTDTQYF	TGCAGTGCTAGAGTCTCCCTTGAAAGAACAGATACGCAGTATTTT	.	TRBV20-1	TRBJ2-3	few
CASRLWSTEQGKDGYTF	TGTGCCAGCAGGTTGTGGAGCACGGAACAGGGTAAAGATGGCTACACCTTC	.	TRBV7-9	TRBJ1-2	.
CASSLPTNNEQFF	TGTGCCAGCAGCTTGCCCACCAACAATGAGCAGTTCTTC	.	TRBV5-5	TRBJ2-1	.
CSARDVMLGEKLFF	TGCAGTGCTAGAGATGTGATGCTGGGGGAAAAACTGTTTTTT	.	TRBV20-1	TRBJ1-4	few
CASSVGLENIQYF	TGTGCCAGCAGTGTCGGACTGGAAAACATTCAGTACTTC	.	TRBV11-1	TRBJ2-4	.
CSVDPLSEETQYF	TGCAGCGTTGATCCCCTGAGCGAAGAGACCCAGTACTTC	.	TRBV29-1	TRBJ2-5	.
CSALGDAGQETQYF	TGCAGTGCCCTGGGGGACGCTGGCCAAGAGACCCAGTACTTC	.	TRBV20-1	TRBJ2-5	many
CASSRGDRVGGNTEAFF	TGTGCCAGCAGCCGCGGAGACAGGGTTGGGGGGAACACTGAAGCTTTCTTT	TRBD1	TRBV3-1	TRBJ1-1	.